One sample yielded the 21 T cell receptor beta chains listed below, sequenced in a study of cytotoxic CD8 clonotypes in ibrutinib-treated CLL. Here immunoSEQ multiplex PCR was the method, and the copy in TCRdb shows in-frame clones only, minus some. The data contain fewer than 300,000 clones, roughly 76% of them singletons. The sequences come from PBMCs, collected at disease progression, from a patient treated with ibrutinib. The source of these receptors is a human donor with chronic lymphocytic leukemia.

V usage is TRBV7-3 and J usage is TRBJ1-1; D remains ambiguous. Germline V gives CDR1 SGHTA, CDR2 FQGTGA. The CDR3 has 13 amino acids. The germline V and J ends were trimmed by 2 bases and 2 bases, with 6 bases remaining between them. CDR3 DNA: TGTGCCAGCAGCTTAGACCTAAACACTGAAGCTTTCTTT. This sequence encodes CASSLDLNTEAFF.

The chain has TRBV15 and TRBJ1-5; D not certain. Germline values: CDR1 LNHNV, CDR2 YYDKDF (reference sequence). This CDR3 comprises 13 residues. V lost 7 bases to trimming and J lost 6 bases, with 13 bases between them. The chain's CDR3 is CATKGLSGQPQHF. The CDR3 DNA is TGTGCCACCAAAGGGTTATCGGGTCAGCCCCAGCATTTT.

The chain is built from TRBV29-1 and TRBJ1-2; D is uncertain. The CDR3 length is 10 residues. Germline V CDR1 and CDR2: SQVTM, ANQGSEA. Trimming removed 4 bases at V and 11 bases at J, with 11 bases between. The CDR3: CSVVTIGYTF. CDR3 sequence (DNA): TGCAGCGTTGTGACAATCGGTTACACCTTC.

V gene TRBV5-1 combines with J gene TRBJ2-7; no clear D. Trimming removed 0 bases from V and 7 bases from J, with 17 bases in between. CDR1 is SGHRS and CDR2 is YFSETQ in the germline V gene. The CDR3 runs to 15 residues. The CDR3 coding sequence is TGCGCCAGCAGCTTGGGGATAGGGCCCCTTGAGGAGCAGTACTTC. It codes for CASSLGIGPLEEQYF.

The chain carries TRBV2 and TRBJ2-3; possible D gene TRBD1, 7 bases. Germline CDR1 reads SNHLY; CDR2 reads FYNNEI. V shed 8 bases and J shed 6 bases, with 15 bases lying between them. This CDR3 is built from 13 residues. The CDR3 sequence is CASGGGLGDTQYF. The CDR3 coding sequence is TGTGCCAGCGGAGGGGGCCTTGGGGATACGCAGTATTTT.

The CDR3 spells CASSEPGLAGVKTQYF. DNA for the CDR3: TGTGCCAGCAGTGAACCGGGACTAGCGGGGGTAAAGACCCAGTACTTC. The chain employs TRBV6-1 and TRBJ2-5, with 14 nucleotides matching TRBD2. Trimming took 2 bases from V and 6 from J; bases not matched to a gene: 5. Germline V lookup: CDR1 MNHNS, CDR2 SASEGT. CDR3 length: 16 residues.

As for this clone: One junction end does not reproduce the germline sequence, and a read error may be involved. J is TRBJ2-5 and V is TRBV15; 14 bases are shared with TRBD2. CDR3 length equals 17 residues. Germline V gene sequence: CDR1 LNHNV, CDR2 YYDKDF (reference sequence). CDR3 bases: TGTGCCACCAGTAGAGGACTAGCGGGGGGTCATCCAGAGACCCAGTACTTC. It specifies CATSRGLAGGHPETQYF.

The chain carries TRBV29-1 and TRBJ1-5; D is uncertain. The CDR3 covers 13 residues. Trimming pared 4 bases from V and 4 bases from J, leaving 11 bases between. Germline V gene data show CDR1 as SQVTM and CDR2 as ANQGSEA. The CDR3 DNA follows: TGCAGCGTTGGTTTGGGGTTAAATCAGCCCCAGCATTTT. Protein sequence: CSVGLGLNQPQHF.

This clone was recorded once. This chain links TRBV5-1 with TRBJ2-5, with TRBD2 matching over 11 bases. The CDR3 extends over 15 amino acids. Germline lookup yields CDR1 SGHRS and CDR2 YFSETQ. The junction had 4 bases not matched to a gene; V was cut back by 4 bases and J by 2 bases. CDR3 amino acids: CASSPGLAAQETQYF. The CDR3 DNA reads TGCGCCAGCAGCCCGGGACTAGCGGCTCAAGAGACCCAGTACTTC.

This clone has just one count. This chain links TRBV4-1 with TRBJ2-7; 10 bases fit TRBD2. CDR1 and CDR2 from the germline V gene are MGHRA and YSYEKL. J lost 2 bases, V lost 1 base, and 2 bases had no gene match. The CDR3 is made up of 15 amino acids. For the CDR3, the DNA is TGCGCCAGCAGCCAAGTAGCGGGGGGACCCTACGAGCAGTACTTC. Translating it yields CASSQVAGGPYEQYF.

This clone has only a few counts. The chain couples TRBV5-1 to TRBJ1-6; a weak D match, TRBD1 (6 bases). V lost 1 base and J lost 5, with 16 bases in between. The CDR3 has 17 residues. The germline V gene encodes CDR1 SGHRS and CDR2 YFSETQ. The CDR3 DNA sequence: TGCGCCAGCAGCTTGACAGGGCTTGACCCCAATAATTCACCCCTCCACTTT. Translated: CASSLTGLDPNNSPLHF.

The chain couples TRBV6-5 to TRBJ2-7; unclear D gene. The CDR3 has 12 residues. V was pared by 5 bases and J by 3 bases, with 8 bases between. Germline V gene sequence: CDR1 MNHEY, CDR2 SVGAGI. This chain's CDR3 is CASSPSGYEQYF. The CDR3 DNA sequence: TGTGCCAGCAGTCCCTCGGGCTACGAGCAGTACTTC.

The V gene is TRBV29-1, the J gene TRBJ2-4; 7 bases are shared with TRBD1. V shed 4 bases, J shed 0 bases, and the junction held 9 bases outside the gene matches. Germline assignment: CDR1 SQVTM and CDR2 ANQGSEA. The CDR3 spans 16 residues. CDR3 loop: CSVAVQGLLAKNIQYF. As DNA, the CDR3 is TGCAGCGTTGCCGTACAGGGGCTTCTAGCCAAAAACATTCAGTACTTC.

This clone was counted a single time. This chain connects TRBV4-1 to TRBJ2-7; D unresolved. CDR1 is MGHRA and CDR2 is YSYEKL in the germline V gene. The CDR3 covers 13 residues. With 0 bases removed from V and 3 bases from J, the gap between germline ends came to 6 bases. DNA of the CDR3: TGCGCCAGCAGCCAAGAACCCGGCTACGAGCAGTACTTC. Protein sequence: CASSQEPGYEQYF.

J is TRBJ1-4 and V is TRBV6-5; D unclear. V was shortened by 0 bases and J by 7 bases, with 12 bases between the two germline ends. This CDR3 is built from 15 residues. CDR1 and CDR2 from the germline V gene are MNHEY and SVGAGI. CDR3 coding DNA: TGTGCCAGCAGTTACTCGAGAAGGGAAGCTGAAAAACTGTTTTTT. Its protein is CASSYSRREAEKLFF.

The gene calls are TRBV2 and TRBJ2-7; weak D call: TRBD1 (5 bases). The CDR3 is 14 residues long. From germline, CDR1 is SNHLY and CDR2 FYNNEI. V gave up 3 bases and J gave up 6 bases, with 15 bases separating them. The DNA of the CDR3 is TGTGCCAGCAGTGACAGACAGTGGTTGAGCGAGCAGTACTTC. As protein: CASSDRQWLSEQYF.

The chain couples TRBV27 to TRBJ1-2; unclear D gene. Germline CDR1 and CDR2: MNHEY and SMNVEV (reference sequence). The ends were cut back, 6 bases at V and 2 bases at J, with 7 bases in the middle. The length of the CDR3 is 12 residues. The CDR3 loop reads CASREDNYGYTF. The CDR3 DNA sequence: TGTGCCAGCAGGGAAGACAACTATGGCTACACCTTC.

The V gene is TRBV4-1, the J gene TRBJ2-3, with D unresolved. CDR1 is MGHRA and CDR2 is YSYEKL in the germline V gene. V was trimmed by 4 bases and J by 4 bases, leaving 21 bases between them. This CDR3 region has 17 residues. The CDR3 coding sequence is TGCGCCAGCAGCCCATATGAGTACGCAGTATACTCAGATACGCAGTATTTT. Encoded protein: CASSPYEYAVYSDTQYF.

V gene TRBV6-1 combines with J gene TRBJ1-5; 8 bases match TRBD1. CDR3 length: 14 amino acids. Germline V CDR1 and CDR2: MNHNS, SASEGT. V was clipped by 5 bases and J by 6 bases; unmatched bases: 6. CDR3 region: CASSSRQGSQPQHF. The CDR3, as DNA: TGTGCCAGCAGTTCGCGACAGGGGAGTCAGCCCCAGCATTTT.

This chain links TRBV15 with TRBJ2-3; tentatively, D is TRBD1 (6 bases). The CDR3 covers 13 residues. The V end was cut by 3 bases, the J end by 6 bases, with 10 bases between. Germline V gene data show CDR1 as LNHNV and CDR2 as YYDKDF (reference sequence). CDR3 protein: CATSSRQADTQYF. DNA for the CDR3: TGTGCCACCAGCAGCCGACAGGCGGATACGCAGTATTTT.

The CDR3 coding sequence is TGTGCCATCAGTGAGCTCTTCCGGGCAGGCCCGAATGGCTACACCTTC. Protein sequence: CAISELFRAGPNGYTF. The chain has TRBV10-3 and TRBJ1-2; no clear D gene. This CDR3 contains 16 residues. The germline V gene encodes CDR1 ENHRY and CDR2 SYGVKD. V was trimmed by 2 bases and J by 6 bases, leaving 19 bases between them.